The following is a TCR beta chain sequence with its context. The PCR employed 60 Vbeta primers together with 13 Jbeta primers. Assay used: immunoSEQ multiplex PCR; TCRdb lists only in-frame clones, some missing. Of 110,000 to 150,000 clones listed, 80% to 85% are singletons. The data derive from a study of cytomegalovirus exposure and HLA in healthy donors. The CDR3 is 16 amino acids. Germline V gene data show CDR1 as MRHNA and CDR2 as SNTAGT. V shed 2 bases and J 3 bases; nucleotides not matched to a gene: 5. The sample was PBMCs. The chain uses TRBV6-4 and TRBJ2-2; 8 bases are a match to TRBD2. The sequence was collected from a male donor in good health and CMV-seropositive. The CDR3 bases are TGTGCCAGCAGTGACATAGCGGGGATGGACACCGGGGAGCTGTTTTTT. The encoded protein is CASSDIAGMDTGELFF.